The T cell receptor (beta chain) described here comes from a study of cytomegalovirus exposure and HLA in healthy donors. Notes on the study in general: Indistinguishability led to the exclusion of some V segments, TRBV6-2 and TRBV6-3 included. According to the study, around 160 TCR beta chains were cytomegalovirus-associated. Presence/absence analyses rested on an assumption that sequencing depth was roughly uniform across donors.

In its sample, this clone was seen a few times. As yet, its antigen is unknown. There are 15 residues in the CDR3. Germline CDR1 MNHEY, CDR2 SVGAGI. The ends were cut back, 6 bases at V and 5 bases at J, with 16 bases in the middle. This PCR relied on a set of 60 Vbeta primers and 13 Jbeta primers. TCRdb's copy holds only in-frame clones and misses some; the assay was immunoSEQ multiplex PCR. The sample includes over 130,000 clones, about three fifths of them seen just once. Material: PBMCs. The V gene is TRBV6-5, the J gene TRBJ2-2; TRBD1 might be the D (8 bases). This sequence was found in a woman between 55 and 75 years old in good health and CMV-seropositive. In DNA, the CDR3 is TGTGCCAGCAGCACTGACAGGGGAGGGACCGGGGAGCTGTTTTTT. It specifies CASSTDRGGTGELFF.